This is a list of T cell receptor beta chains from one sample in a study of breast tumors, draining lymph nodes, adjacent tissues. TCRdb re-called the multiplex PCR reads through MiXCR, storing one row per CDR3 protein. The profile covers approximately 130,000 distinct CDR3 sequences, with approximately 21% appearing a single time and 2.2% taken by the ten largest. Source material: axillary lymph node tissue. The receptors originated from a female donor with breast cancer. Some clones in this sample may be carry-over from other donors' samples. The CDR3 runs from the conserved cysteine through the conserved F or W. The order of the fields is clone size, V gene, J gene, D gene, CDR3 DNA, CDR3 protein. A D gene is named only where the DNA matches it firmly. A row's size may be missing; if present it is once, few, many or a size class.

many	TRBV27	TRBJ2-7	TRBD1	TGTGCCAGCAGGCCGGGACAGGGTATCTACGAGCAGTACTTC	CASRPGQGIYEQYF
many	TRBV20-1	TRBJ2-5	-	TGCAGTGCTAGATTAGGGCAGAAAGAGACCCAGTACTTC	CSARLGQKETQYF
-	TRBV28	TRBJ1-2	TRBD1	TGTGCCAGCAGACGGACAGGGCAAGTCTATGGCTACACCTTC	CASRRTGQVYGYTF
many	TRBV4-2	TRBJ1-5	TRBD1	TGTGCCAGCAGCCAGTACAGGGGGCGCTACAGCAATCAGCCCCAGCATTTT	CASSQYRGRYSNQPQHF
many	TRBV9	TRBJ2-2	-	TGTGCCAGCAGCGTAGGAGGCACCGGGGAGCTGTTTTTT	CASSVGGTGELFF
few	TRBV5-4	TRBJ2-1	TRBD2	TGTGCCAGCAGCCCAACGACTTTTCTAGCGGGAGGCCCCGATGAGCAGTTCTTC	CASSPTTFLAGGPDEQFF
-	TRBV28	TRBJ2-3	-	TGTGCCAGCAGTTTAATTAGGGATACGCAGTATTTT	CASSLIRDTQYF
many	TRBV3-1	TRBJ2-7	TRBD2	TGTGCCAGCAGCCATGCGGGACGGGAGGGCGAGCAGTACTTC	CASSHAGREGEQYF
many	TRBV20-1	TRBJ2-1	TRBD2	TGCAGTGCTTTCGGGACTAGCGGGAGGAGTGAGCAGTTCTTC	CSAFGTSGRSEQFF
once	TRBV18	TRBJ2-2	-	TGTGCCAGCTCACCCCAGGGAGACACCGGGGAGCTGTTTTTT	CASSPQGDTGELFF
many	TRBV19	TRBJ2-1	-	TGTGCCAGTAGTAACCCCTCGGCGGAGCCAAGCCACAATGAGCAGTTCTTC	CASSNPSAEPSHNEQFF
many	TRBV10-3	TRBJ1-2	-	TGTGCCATCGGGGGGGGCTATGGCTACACCTTC	CAIGGGYGYTF
many	TRBV7-8	TRBJ2-7	-	TGTGCCAGCAGCCCCGGGAGTAGGTACGAGCAGTACTTC	CASSPGSRYEQYF
-	TRBV28	TRBJ2-7	-	TGTGCCAGCAGTTTATGGGCCCAAGCCAGCCACGAGCAGTACTTC	CASSLWAQASHEQYF
-	TRBV28	TRBJ2-1	-	TGTGCCAGCAGTGGGGACGCGACGATGGACGATGAGCAGTTCTTC	CASSGDATMDDEQFF
-	TRBV19	TRBJ1-2	-	TGTGCCAGTAGTTCCATGGAGACTAACTATAGCTGCACCTTC	CASSSMETNYSCTF
many	TRBV7-9	TRBJ1-6	-	TGTGCCAGCAGCTTAGGGCAGTCACCCCTCCACTTT	CASSLGQSPLHF
-	TRBV9	TRBJ2-1	-	TGTGCCAGCAGCGGTGCCTACAATGAGCAGTTCTTC	CASSGAYNEQFF
many	TRBV6-6	TRBJ2-7	TRBD2	TGTGCCAGCAGTTCGAGGACTAGCGGGGGCTACGAGCAGTACTTC	CASSSRTSGGYEQYF
many	TRBV29-1	TRBJ2-7	TRBD2	TGCAGCGTTCGAACTAGCGGGAGCAACGAGCAGTACTTC	CSVRTSGSNEQYF
many	TRBV20-1	TRBJ2-1	-	TGCAGTGCCAAGCGGTTGAGCTCCTACAATGAGCAGTTCTTC	CSAKRLSSYNEQFF
many	TRBV19	TRBJ1-5	-	TGTGCCAGTAGTATCGTCTCGCAGCCCCAGCATTTT	CASSIVSQPQHF
-	TRBV11-2	TRBJ2-5	TRBD2	TGTGCCAGCAGCCTCCTAGCGGGAGGAATTCAAGAGACCCAGTACTTC	CASSLLAGGIQETQYF